This T cell receptor (beta chain) was identified during a study of PD-L1 blockade in urothelial cancer. Study-wide background: At 6 weeks and at 3 weeks (second dose) after treatment start, blood was analyzed. Reported median T cell count for blood samples was approximately 140,000.

In regard to this clone: Its target is not known.

Study-wide points: Tumor-associated TCR clones expanded more in blood at 3 weeks in patients with durable benefit.

Time point reported: peripheral blood 6 weeks after treatment start. This CDR3 spans 13 amino acids. Trimming stripped 6 bases from V and 6 bases from J, with 11 bases between. Looked up from germline, CDR1 is SGHAT and CDR2 is FQNNGV. Using immunoSEQ multiplex PCR, the repertoire was profiled, and TCRdb retains in-frame clones only, with some absent. This repertoire shows more than 90,000 clones, approximately 90% found once; its top ten account for 3.5% to 4.5%. The sample in question was PBMCs, obtained around atezolizumab (anti-PD-L1) treatment. The receptor was derived from a man aged 55 to 70 with urothelial cancer. V gene TRBV11-2 combines with J gene TRBJ2-2; D is uncertain. The chain's CDR3 is CASRTLGAGELFF. The CDR3, as DNA: TGTGCCAGCAGGACCCTAGGAGCCGGGGAGCTGTTTTTT.